Listed below are T cell receptor beta chains from one sample, sequenced in a study of T cell responses to AZD1222 COVID-19 vaccine. Generated by immunoSEQ multiplex PCR, the TCRdb table keeps only in-frame clones and is missing some. The data contain 150,000 to 200,000 clones, roughly 90% of them singletons. The sequences come from peripheral blood, collected on day 0 of AZD1222 vaccination. The receptors were gathered from an adult in good health. The CDR3 runs from the conserved cysteine through the conserved F or W. Fields, in order: J gene, V gene, clone size, D gene, CDR3 DNA, CDR3 protein. The D gene is left open where the match is weak. Where a row states a size, it is once, few, many or the class of an expanded clone; other rows omit it.

J gene: TRBJ1-1
V gene: TRBV6-2/TRBV6-3
clone size: NA
D gene: NA
CDR3 DNA: TGTGCCAGCAGTTCGGGGACCAGGGGCGCTGAAGCTTTCTTT
CDR3 protein: CASSSGTRGAEAFF

J gene: TRBJ1-5
V gene: TRBV7-6
clone size: few
D gene: NA
CDR3 DNA: TGTGCCAGCAGCCCGGGGAGCTATAGCAATCAGCCCCAGCATTTT
CDR3 protein: CASSPGSYSNQPQHF

J gene: TRBJ1-6
V gene: TRBV27
clone size: NA
D gene: NA
CDR3 DNA: TGTGCCAGCAGCCCAACCGGGAGCTCCTATAATTCACCCCTCCACTTT
CDR3 protein: CASSPTGSSYNSPLHF

J gene: TRBJ2-5
V gene: TRBV18
clone size: NA
D gene: NA
CDR3 DNA: TGTGCCAGCTCACCAGCAGGGGATGTACCAGGGACCCAGTACTTC
CDR3 protein: CASSPAGDVPGTQYF

J gene: TRBJ1-5
V gene: TRBV12-5
clone size: NA
D gene: TRBD1
CDR3 DNA: TGTGCTAGTGCTTTACAGGGGCTCGGTCAGCCCCAGCATTTT
CDR3 protein: CASALQGLGQPQHF

J gene: TRBJ2-5
V gene: TRBV4-3
clone size: NA
D gene: NA
CDR3 DNA: TGCGCCAGCAGCCAAGATCGAGGGTACCAAGAGACCCAGTACTTC
CDR3 protein: CASSQDRGYQETQYF

J gene: TRBJ1-5
V gene: TRBV6-5
clone size: NA
D gene: TRBD1
CDR3 DNA: TGTGCCAGCGGGAACAGGGGAAAAAATCAGCCCCAGCATTTT
CDR3 protein: CASGNRGKNQPQHF

J gene: TRBJ1-2
V gene: TRBV7-9
clone size: once
D gene: NA
CDR3 DNA: TGTGCCAGCAGCTTAGGGGGTTTAGAGAACTATGGCTACACCTTC
CDR3 protein: CASSLGGLENYGYTF

J gene: TRBJ2-1
V gene: TRBV13
clone size: NA
D gene: TRBD2
CDR3 DNA: TGTGCCAGCAGCTTAGGACTCTCCCCACTAGCGGGGGAAACGAGCTCCTACAATGAGCAGTTCTTC
CDR3 protein: CASSLGLSPLAGETSSYNEQFF

J gene: TRBJ1-1
V gene: TRBV1
clone size: NA
D gene: NA
CDR3 DNA: TGCACCAGCAGCCCCCGGGACAGTGACCCGAACACTGAAGCTTTCTTT
CDR3 protein: CTSSPRDSDPNTEAFF

J gene: TRBJ2-3
V gene: TRBV6-1
clone size: NA
D gene: NA
CDR3 DNA: TGTGCCAGCAGTGATCAATTCCGCACAGATACGCAGTATTTT
CDR3 protein: CASSDQFRTDTQYF

J gene: TRBJ2-3
V gene: TRBV18
clone size: NA
D gene: TRBD1
CDR3 DNA: TGTGCCAGCTTACTACAGGGGGCAGATACGCAGTATTTT
CDR3 protein: CASLLQGADTQYF

J gene: TRBJ1-1
V gene: TRBV19
clone size: NA
D gene: NA
CDR3 DNA: TGTGCCAGTAGTAGAGTCGTCGGGGACACTGAAGCTTTCTTT
CDR3 protein: CASSRVVGDTEAFF

J gene: TRBJ2-5
V gene: TRBV12-3/TRBV12-4
clone size: NA
D gene: NA
CDR3 DNA: TGTGCCAGCAGTTTAAACGAGGTGGAGACCCAGTACTTC
CDR3 protein: CASSLNEVETQYF

J gene: TRBJ2-7
V gene: TRBV14
clone size: NA
D gene: NA
CDR3 DNA: TGTGCCAGCAGCCAAGCGTTGGGCTTGAGCTACGAGCAGTACTTC
CDR3 protein: CASSQALGLSYEQYF

J gene: TRBJ2-3
V gene: TRBV9
clone size: NA
D gene: NA
CDR3 DNA: TGTGCCAGCAGCCCCAATACAGATACGCAGTATTTT
CDR3 protein: CASSPNTDTQYF

J gene: TRBJ2-2
V gene: TRBV6-5
clone size: NA
D gene: TRBD1
CDR3 DNA: TGTGCCAGCAGTACCGGGACAGGGGGCACCGGGGAGCTGTTTTTT
CDR3 protein: CASSTGTGGTGELFF

J gene: TRBJ1-6
V gene: TRBV6-5
clone size: NA
D gene: NA
CDR3 DNA: TGTGCCAGCAGACGGACTAGCTTGAATTCACCCCTCCACTTT
CDR3 protein: CASRRTSLNSPLHF

J gene: TRBJ1-2
V gene: TRBV19
clone size: NA
D gene: NA
CDR3 DNA: TGTGCCAGTTCCAAACTCCGGGAGCCTCATCCCTCTAACTATGGCTACACCTTC
CDR3 protein: CASSKLREPHPSNYGYTF

J gene: TRBJ2-6
V gene: TRBV7-8
clone size: once
D gene: NA
CDR3 DNA: TGTGCCAGCAGCTTGGGGACCACCGCCAACGTCCTGACTTTC
CDR3 protein: CASSLGTTANVLTF

J gene: TRBJ2-6
V gene: TRBV18
clone size: NA
D gene: NA
CDR3 DNA: TGTGCCAGCTCACAAACCGGGCCAGGGCATGGGGCCAACGTCCTGACTTTC
CDR3 protein: CASSQTGPGHGANVLTF

J gene: TRBJ2-1
V gene: TRBV7-2
clone size: NA
D gene: TRBD2
CDR3 DNA: TGTGCCAGCAGCATGACTAGCGGGAGGAATGAGCAGTTCTTC
CDR3 protein: CASSMTSGRNEQFF

J gene: TRBJ2-3
V gene: TRBV7-2
clone size: NA
D gene: NA
CDR3 DNA: TGTGCCAGCAGCTTAAATCGGGCAGATACGCAGTATTTT
CDR3 protein: CASSLNRADTQYF

J gene: TRBJ1-1
V gene: TRBV13
clone size: NA
D gene: TRBD1
CDR3 DNA: TGTGCCAGCAGCCACCGGGACAGGGACCCTGAAGCTTTCTTT
CDR3 protein: CASSHRDRDPEAFF

J gene: TRBJ1-2
V gene: TRBV4-3
clone size: NA
D gene: NA
CDR3 DNA: TGCGCCAGCAGCCAAGAAGTCTCTCGAACGGGCAGCTACACCTTC
CDR3 protein: CASSQEVSRTGSYTF

J gene: TRBJ1-6
V gene: TRBV30
clone size: NA
D gene: NA
CDR3 DNA: TGTGCCTGGAGTGTACTCGGGGGGCACAATAATATTTCACCCCTCCACTTT
CDR3 protein: CAWSVLGGHNNISPLHF

J gene: TRBJ1-1
V gene: TRBV7-3
clone size: NA
D gene: TRBD1
CDR3 DNA: TGTGCCAGCAGCGCCGATAACCAGGGGGTCACTGAAGCTTTCTTT
CDR3 protein: CASSADNQGVTEAFF

J gene: TRBJ2-1
V gene: TRBV7-6
clone size: NA
D gene: NA
CDR3 DNA: TGTGCCAGCAGCTTAATCGAGGGGGCGGGAAATGAGCAGTTCTTC
CDR3 protein: CASSLIEGAGNEQFF

J gene: TRBJ2-5
V gene: TRBV5-6
clone size: few
D gene: TRBD1
CDR3 DNA: TGTGCCAGCAGATTGACAGGGGAAGAGACCCAGTACTTC
CDR3 protein: CASRLTGEETQYF

J gene: TRBJ1-4
V gene: TRBV5-1
clone size: NA
D gene: TRBD1
CDR3 DNA: TGCGCCAGCAGCTTTACCGGGACAGCTAATGAAAAACTGTTTTTT
CDR3 protein: CASSFTGTANEKLFF

J gene: TRBJ1-1
V gene: TRBV7-2
clone size: NA
D gene: TRBD1
CDR3 DNA: TGTGCCAGCAGCTTAGGCCGGACAGGGTTGCACACTGAAGCTTTCTTT
CDR3 protein: CASSLGRTGLHTEAFF

J gene: TRBJ2-7
V gene: TRBV7-9
clone size: NA
D gene: NA
CDR3 DNA: TGTGCCAGCAGCTTAGCCCCGAAACCCTACGAGCAGTACTTC
CDR3 protein: CASSLAPKPYEQYF

J gene: TRBJ1-1
V gene: TRBV4-1
clone size: NA
D gene: TRBD1
CDR3 DNA: TGCGCCAGCAGCCAAGATGGAGGGGGCACCACTGAAGCTTTCTTT
CDR3 protein: CASSQDGGGTTEAFF

J gene: TRBJ1-6
V gene: TRBV6-1
clone size: NA
D gene: NA
CDR3 DNA: TGTGCCAGCAGTGAAGCACCGGGGGCGAGCTTTTCACCCCTCCACTTT
CDR3 protein: CASSEAPGASFSPLHF

J gene: TRBJ2-1
V gene: TRBV18
clone size: NA
D gene: NA
CDR3 DNA: TGTGCCAGCTCACCACCGGGGTTCCAGAAAGCGTTCTTC
CDR3 protein: CASSPPGFQKAFF

J gene: TRBJ1-4
V gene: TRBV14
clone size: NA
D gene: TRBD1
CDR3 DNA: TGTGCCAGCAGCCAAGATAGGGGGCGAGTTTTGGAAAAACTGTTTTTT
CDR3 protein: CASSQDRGRVLEKLFF

J gene: TRBJ2-2
V gene: TRBV5-1
clone size: NA
D gene: TRBD1
CDR3 DNA: TGCGCCAGCAGCTTCAGTGACAGGGGGGACACCGGGGAGCTGTTTTTT
CDR3 protein: CASSFSDRGDTGELFF

J gene: TRBJ2-7
V gene: TRBV7-9
clone size: NA
D gene: NA
CDR3 DNA: TGTGCCAGCAGCTTAGGACAGGCGTTCTACGAGCAGTACTTC
CDR3 protein: CASSLGQAFYEQYF

J gene: TRBJ1-2
V gene: TRBV24-1
clone size: NA
D gene: NA
CDR3 DNA: TGTGCCACCAGTGACCACTATGGCTACACCTTC
CDR3 protein: CATSDHYGYTF

J gene: TRBJ1-2
V gene: TRBV19
clone size: NA
D gene: NA
CDR3 DNA: TGTGCCAGTAGTCTATTCGGGGTGCCGGGCTACACCTTC
CDR3 protein: CASSLFGVPGYTF

J gene: TRBJ2-7
V gene: TRBV4-3
clone size: few
D gene: NA
CDR3 DNA: TGCGCCAGCAGCCAAGGGGGTCGGGAGATCGACGAGCAGTACTTC
CDR3 protein: CASSQGGREIDEQYF

J gene: TRBJ1-5
V gene: TRBV24-1
clone size: NA
D gene: NA
CDR3 DNA: TGTGCCACCAGTGATGGGGGCGCCCAGCATTTT
CDR3 protein: CATSDGGAQHF

J gene: TRBJ2-3
V gene: TRBV24-1
clone size: NA
D gene: TRBD2
CDR3 DNA: TGTGCCACCAGTGATTTCGCGGGAGGCCCCACAGATACGCAGTATTTT
CDR3 protein: CATSDFAGGPTDTQYF

J gene: TRBJ2-3
V gene: TRBV4-2
clone size: NA
D gene: TRBD2
CDR3 DNA: TGTGCCAGCAGCCAAGGGGGGCTAGCGGGAGGGTTTAAAGATACGCAGTATTTT
CDR3 protein: CASSQGGLAGGFKDTQYF

J gene: TRBJ1-1
V gene: TRBV3-1/TRBV3-2
clone size: NA
D gene: NA
CDR3 DNA: TGTGCCAGCAGCCGTTTGTCGGCTTTGACTGAAGCTTTCTTT
CDR3 protein: CASSRLSALTEAFF

J gene: TRBJ1-2
V gene: TRBV6-6
clone size: NA
D gene: TRBD1
CDR3 DNA: TGTGCCGGAAGACAGGGGGCACAGGGCGGCTACACCTTC
CDR3 protein: CAGRQGAQGGYTF

J gene: TRBJ1-5
V gene: TRBV28
clone size: NA
D gene: NA
CDR3 DNA: TGTGCCAGCAGTTCTACACCTAGCAATCAGCCCCAGCATTTT
CDR3 protein: CASSSTPSNQPQHF

J gene: TRBJ2-3
V gene: TRBV5-1
clone size: NA
D gene: TRBD2
CDR3 DNA: TGCGCCAGCAGGACCGGGACTAGCTCTACCACAGATACGCAGTATTTT
CDR3 protein: CASRTGTSSTTDTQYF

J gene: TRBJ1-2
V gene: TRBV28
clone size: NA
D gene: NA
CDR3 DNA: TGTGCCAGCAGGTGGGGAGGCTATGGCTACACCTTC
CDR3 protein: CASRWGGYGYTF

J gene: TRBJ2-3
V gene: TRBV6-2/TRBV6-3
clone size: NA
D gene: TRBD2
CDR3 DNA: TGTGCCAGCAGTTACCCGAGCGGGAGGGACGCAGATACGCAGTATTTT
CDR3 protein: CASSYPSGRDADTQYF

J gene: TRBJ2-5
V gene: TRBV18
clone size: NA
D gene: TRBD2
CDR3 DNA: TGTGCCAGCTCGGGATTAGCGGGAGAGACCCAGTACTTC
CDR3 protein: CASSGLAGETQYF

J gene: TRBJ1-1
V gene: TRBV6-5
clone size: few
D gene: TRBD1
CDR3 DNA: TGTGCCAGCAGCGACCTGACAGGGGAAACTGAAGCTTTCTTT
CDR3 protein: CASSDLTGETEAFF

J gene: TRBJ2-7
V gene: TRBV27
clone size: NA
D gene: NA
CDR3 DNA: TGTGCCAGCAGTTTAGCGGGCTACGAGCAGTACTTC
CDR3 protein: CASSLAGYEQYF

J gene: TRBJ1-2
V gene: TRBV3-1/TRBV3-2
clone size: NA
D gene: NA
CDR3 DNA: TGTGCCAGCAGCCAAGCCTGGATGGAGACCTATGGCTACACCTTC
CDR3 protein: CASSQAWMETYGYTF

J gene: TRBJ2-7
V gene: TRBV4-1
clone size: once
D gene: TRBD1
CDR3 DNA: TGCGCCAGCAGCCCCCGAGGTTCACGGGACAGGGGGCCACCTAGCTCCTACGAGCAGTACTTC
CDR3 protein: CASSPRGSRDRGPPSSYEQYF